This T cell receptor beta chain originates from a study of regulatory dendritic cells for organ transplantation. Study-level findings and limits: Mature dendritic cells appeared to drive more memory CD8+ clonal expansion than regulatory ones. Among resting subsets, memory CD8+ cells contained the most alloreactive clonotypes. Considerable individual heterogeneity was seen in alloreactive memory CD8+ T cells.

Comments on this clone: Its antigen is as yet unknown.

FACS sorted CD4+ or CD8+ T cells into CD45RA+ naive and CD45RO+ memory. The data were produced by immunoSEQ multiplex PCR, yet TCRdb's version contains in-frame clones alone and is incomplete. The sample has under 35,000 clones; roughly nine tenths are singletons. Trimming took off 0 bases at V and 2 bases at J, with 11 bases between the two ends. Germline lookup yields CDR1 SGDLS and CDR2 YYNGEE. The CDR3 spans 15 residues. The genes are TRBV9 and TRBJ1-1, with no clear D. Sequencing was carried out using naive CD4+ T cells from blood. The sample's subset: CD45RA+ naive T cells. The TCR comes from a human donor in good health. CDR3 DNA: TGTGCCAGCAGCGTAGCTTCGGGCTCAAACACTGAAGCTTTCTTT. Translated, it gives CASSVASGSNTEAFF.